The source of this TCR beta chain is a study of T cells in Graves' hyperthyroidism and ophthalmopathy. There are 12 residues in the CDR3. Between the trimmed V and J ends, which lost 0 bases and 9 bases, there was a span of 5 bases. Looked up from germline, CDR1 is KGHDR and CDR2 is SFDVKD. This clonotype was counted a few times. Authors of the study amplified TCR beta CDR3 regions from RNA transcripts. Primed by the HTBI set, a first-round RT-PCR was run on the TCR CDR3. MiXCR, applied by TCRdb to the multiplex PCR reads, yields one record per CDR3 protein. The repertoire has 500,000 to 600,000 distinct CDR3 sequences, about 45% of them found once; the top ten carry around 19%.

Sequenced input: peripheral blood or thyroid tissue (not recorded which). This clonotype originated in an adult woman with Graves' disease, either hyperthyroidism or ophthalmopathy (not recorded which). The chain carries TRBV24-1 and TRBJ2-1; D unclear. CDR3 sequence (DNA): TGTGCCACCAGTGATTTGGATGTTGAGCAGTTCTTC. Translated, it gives CATSDLDVEQFF.